This T cell receptor beta chain originates from a study of blood T cell repertoires in COVID-19. The V end lost 5 bases, the J end lost 0 bases, and 12 bases lay between the germline ends. Germline assignment: CDR1 SGHRS and CDR2 YFSETQ. The CDR3 contains 15 residues. The assay was immunoSEQ multiplex PCR, and TCRdb's table has in-frame clones only and misses some. The sample lists some 260,000 clones, approximately 80% occurring once. The chain links TRBV5-1 to TRBJ2-1; D remains unclear. The TCR sequence derives from a man at least 80 years old with acute or convalescent COVID-19. Sequencing was done on a sample of peripheral blood. The CDR3 coding sequence is TGCGCCAGCAGTTCCGGGTCCAACTCCTACAATGAGCAGTTCTTC. It translates to CASSSGSNSYNEQFF. The whole variable domain, remainder taken from reference TRBV5-1 and TRBJ2-1, is KAGVTQTPRYLIKTRGQQVTLSCSPISGHRSVSWYQQTPGQGLQFLFEYFSETQRNKGNFPGRFSGRQFSNSRSEMNVSTLELGDSALYLCASSSGSNSYNEQFFGPGTRLTVL.